This entry lists 13 T cell receptor beta chains sequenced from one sample in a study of CD8+ T cells in alopecia areata. The authors extracted RNA and reverse transcribed it into cDNA as the sequencing template. The repertoire was sequenced with immunoSEQ multiplex PCR; TCRdb's copy has only in-frame clones and lacks some. The profile covers tens of thousands of clones, with roughly 50% appearing a single time and about 6% taken by the ten largest. The sample taken for sequencing was NKG2D-high CD8+ T cells sorted from blood. The origin of the receptors is a human donor with alopecia areata.

This clone was seen a few times. The chain joins TRBV5-1 to TRBJ2-1; 9 nucleotides agree with TRBD2. J was trimmed by 5 bases and V by 2 bases; bases with no gene match: 8. The CDR3 loop spans 16 amino acids. Germline V gene data show CDR1 as SGHRS and CDR2 as YFSETQ. DNA of the CDR3: TGCGCCAGCAGCTTCATAGCGGGAGTCGGGAACAATGAGCAGTTCTTC. This encodes CASSFIAGVGNNEQFF.

The chain has TRBV4-3 and TRBJ1-1; D unclear. The germline CDR1 and CDR2 sequences are LGHNA and YSLEER. The CDR3 has 13 amino acids. V lost 4 bases and J lost 5, with 11 bases in between. This chain's CDR3 is CASSLSSETEAFF. DNA of the CDR3: TGCGCCAGCAGCCTGTCAAGTGAAACTGAAGCTTTCTTT.

This clone was detected a few times. The chain joins TRBV29-1 to TRBJ1-1; D gene ambiguous. The length of the CDR3 is 12 residues. Trimming shortened V by 5 bases and J by 1 base, and 8 bases separated the two germline ends. Germline lookup yields CDR1 SQVTM and CDR2 ANQGSEA. The CDR3: CSVRPANTEAFF. The CDR3 DNA reads TGCAGCGTTCGGCCGGCGAACACTGAAGCTTTCTTT.

This clone has only a few counts. This chain joins TRBV29-1 and TRBJ2-1; possibly TRBD1 for D (6 bases). The length of the CDR3 is 13 residues. V was trimmed by 6 bases and J by 1 base, leaving 10 bases between them. Germline-derived CDR1 and CDR2 are SQVTM and ANQGSEA. The CDR3 reads CSVTTGSYNEQFF. The CDR3 DNA sequence: TGCAGCGTGACGACAGGTTCCTACAATGAGCAGTTCTTC.

The rearrangement links TRBV29-1 to TRBJ2-2; D may match TRBD1 or TRBD2 (5 bases each). The CDR3 length is 16 residues. The V gene lost 4 bases and the J gene lost 6 bases, with 21 bases spanning the gap. From germline, CDR1 is SQVTM and CDR2 ANQGSEA. In DNA, the CDR3 is TGCAGCGTTGTTTCTAGGGACGGGCGTGTGCCCGGGGAGCTGTTTTTT. Amino acid sequence: CSVVSRDGRVPGELFF.

This chain uses TRBV30 with TRBJ2-1; perhaps TRBD1 as D (6 bases). The germline CDR1 and CDR2 sequences are GTSNPN and SVGIG (reference sequence). V dropped 1 base and J dropped 4 bases, with 14 bases sitting between them. CDR3 length: 15 amino acids. The CDR3 loop reads CAWSGTGRSYNEQFF. DNA for the CDR3: TGTGCCTGGAGTGGTACAGGGCGATCGTACAATGAGCAGTTCTTC.

This clone has just a few counts. The rearrangement joins TRBV14 to TRBJ2-7; TRBD1 or TRBD2 may be the D gene (5 bases each). CDR3 length: 15 residues. Trimming removed 0 bases from V and 2 bases from J, with 11 bases in between. Germline CDR1 reads SGHDN; CDR2 reads FVKESK. In nucleotides, the CDR3 is TGTGCCAGCAGCCAAGAAAATCCGGGACCCTACGAGCAGTACTTC. This codes for CASSQENPGPYEQYF. The whole variable domain, filled in from reference TRBV14 and TRBJ2-7, reads EAGVTQFPSHSVIEKGQTVTLRCDPISGHDNLYWYRRVMGKEIKFLLHFVKESKQDESGMPNNRFLAERTGGTYSTLKVQPAELEDSGVYFCASSQENPGPYEQYFGPGTRLTVT.

CDR3 sequence: CASSQDGTEAFF. The CDR3 DNA follows: TGCGCCAGCAGCCAGGATGGCACTGAAGCTTTCTTT. The rearrangement links TRBV4-1 to TRBJ1-1; D gene ambiguous. V was shortened by 3 bases and J by 4 bases, with 6 bases between the two germline ends. CDR1 is MGHRA and CDR2 is YSYEKL in the germline V gene. The CDR3 has 12 amino acids.

This clone appeared a few times. The chain has TRBV29-1 and TRBJ2-1, with a tentative D call TRBD2 (6 bases). Trimming cost V 8 bases and J 10 bases, with 24 bases left between them. This CDR3 is built from 14 residues. Germline V gene lookup returns CDR1 SQVTM and CDR2 ANQGSEA. Here the CDR3 reads CSLRTTDTLGEQFF. As DNA, the CDR3 is TGCAGCCTGAGGACTACGGATACGTTGGGAGAGCAGTTCTTC.

The rearrangement joins TRBV28 to TRBJ2-7, with D tentatively TRBD2 (5 bases). The CDR3 spans 11 residues. V was pared by 6 bases and J by 2 bases, with 5 bases between. Germline assignment: CDR1 MDHEN and CDR2 SYDVKM. The CDR3 here is CASRGAYEQYF. CDR3 coding DNA: TGTGCCAGCAGGGGAGCCTACGAGCAGTACTTC.

The chain employs TRBV9 and TRBJ2-6; no reliable D call. The CDR3 consists of 16 residues. The V end lost 3 bases, the J end lost 4 bases, and 14 bases lay between the germline ends. The germline V gene has CDR1 SGDLS and CDR2 YYNGEE. The CDR3 is CASSANIWAGANVLTF. The CDR3 DNA reads TGTGCCAGCAGCGCAAACATCTGGGCCGGGGCCAACGTCCTGACTTTC.

J is TRBJ2-1 and V is TRBV14; D ambiguous. This CDR3 contains 12 residues. Looked up from germline, CDR1 is SGHDN and CDR2 is FVKESK. The ends were cut back, 5 bases at V and 7 bases at J, with 9 bases in the middle. As DNA, the CDR3 is TGTGCCAGCAGCTTAGGACCGAATGAGCAGTTCTTC. Translating it yields CASSLGPNEQFF.

This clone appeared a few times. The V call is TRBV30, the J call TRBJ2-7; TRBD1 agrees at 11 bases. V gave up 3 bases and J gave up 4 bases; unmatched junction bases: 2. The CDR3 is 13 residues long. CDR1 and CDR2 from the germline V gene are GTSNPN and SVGIG (reference sequence). This CDR3 is CAWRDRGLYEQYF. The CDR3 nucleotides are TGTGCCTGGAGGGACAGGGGGCTGTACGAGCAGTACTTC.